What follows are 2 T cell receptor beta chains derived from one specimen sequenced in a study of CD8+CD57+ T cells in acquired aplastic anemia. Investigators profiled TCR beta VDJ and CDR3 from genomic DNA template. Via MiXCR, TCRdb re-called the reads, giving one row per CDR3 protein. Of hundreds of thousands of distinct CDR3 sequences in the sample, under 80% were seen once. Material for sequencing was sorted CD4+, CD8+, or CD8+CD57+ T cells (not recorded which) from PBMCs. These receptors all stem from a human donor in good health, serving as a control.

This clonotype was detected many times. The chain is built from TRBV3-1 and TRBJ1-3; maybe TRBD1 (5 bases). Trimming shortened V by 1 base and J by 2 bases, and 12 bases separated the two germline ends. Germline V gives CDR1 LGHDT, CDR2 YNNKEL (reference sequence). This CDR3 contains 16 residues. This CDR3 is CASSQAPGGPGNTIYF. As DNA, the CDR3 is TGTGCCAGCAGCCAAGCCCCCGGGGGTCCTGGAAACACCATATATTTT. The variable domain in full, completed from reference TRBV3-1 and TRBJ1-3, reads DTAVSQTPKYLVTQMGNDKSIKCEQNLGHDTMYWYKQDSKKFLKIMFSYNNKELIINETVPNRFSPKSPDKAHLNLHINSLELGDSAVYFCASSQAPGGPGNTIYFGEGSWLTVV.

The chain carries TRBV9 and TRBJ1-1, with no clear D. Germline V gene data show CDR1 as SGDLS and CDR2 as YYNGEE. Trimming cost V 4 bases and J 14 bases, with 24 bases left between them. The CDR3 loop spans 14 amino acids. The CDR3 reads CASSSRSQDRYGFF. CDR3 nucleotides: TGTGCCAGCAGCTCACGCTCTCAGGATCGCTATGGCTTCTTT.